Presented here are 25 T cell receptor beta chains from one specimen sequenced in a study of chemoradiotherapy in HPV16-positive cancers. Assay: immunoSEQ multiplex PCR; the TCRdb copy retains only in-frame clones and omits some. Of 2,000 to 3,000 clones in the sample, about 80% were seen once. This specimen consisted of tumor tissue, obtained from a patient who underwent chemoradiotherapy. All receptors derive from a human donor with HPV-associated anogenital cancer.

This rearrangement joins TRBV20-1 to TRBJ1-2; maybe TRBD1 (5 bases). V shed 7 bases and J shed 7 bases, with 13 bases lying between them. The CDR3 runs to 11 residues. The germline V gene has CDR1 DFQATT and CDR2 SNEGSKA (reference sequence). CDR3 loop: CSGPGGTGYTF. The CDR3 DNA is TGCAGTGGGCCCGGGGGGACTGGCTACACCTTC.

This clone has just a few counts. V is TRBV2 and J is TRBJ2-5; D gene ambiguous. Trimming left V 6 bases short and J 7 bases short, with 18 bases between. The germline V gene has CDR1 SNHLY and CDR2 FYNNEI. The CDR3 extends over 14 amino acids. The CDR3 DNA sequence: TGTGCCAGCAGGACCCGCCCCATAGAAGGGACCCAGTACTTC. It codes for CASRTRPIEGTQYF.

In DNA form, the CDR3 reads TGTGCCAGCAGCTTAGGACTAGATGCGGATACGCAGTATTTT. It codes for CASSLGLDADTQYF. This chain links TRBV7-2 with TRBJ2-3; weak D call: TRBD2 (6 bases). CDR3 size: 14 residues. V was trimmed by 1 base and J by 6 bases, leaving 11 bases between them. Germline CDR1 SGHTA, CDR2 FQGNSA.

The chain carries TRBV15 and TRBJ2-5, with a tentative D call TRBD2 (6 bases). With 4 bases removed from V and 5 bases from J, the gap between germline ends came to 14 bases. The CDR3 is 14 residues long. The germline CDR1 and CDR2 sequences are LNHNV and YYDKDF (reference sequence). The CDR3, as DNA: TGTGCCACCAGCAACGGGGAGGAGGCGGAGACCCAGTACTTC. It specifies CATSNGEEAETQYF.

This chain links TRBV4-3 with TRBJ1-5; no firm D call. CDR1 and CDR2 from the germline V gene are LGHNA and YSLEER. This CDR3 has 15 residues. V was trimmed by 0 bases and J by 3 bases, leaving 9 bases between them. The CDR3 is CASSQDLILNQPQHF. The CDR3 DNA is TGCGCCAGCAGCCAAGACCTTATCCTCAATCAGCCCCAGCATTTT.

This chain links TRBV6-1 with TRBJ2-7, with D unclear. The CDR3 contains 11 residues. The V and J ends lost 4 bases and 0 bases respectively, with 1 base between them. From germline, CDR1 is MNHNS and CDR2 SASEGT. CDR3 in DNA: TGTGCCAGCAGTGGCTCCTACGAGCAGTACTTC. Protein product: CASSGSYEQYF.

The J gene is TRBJ1-5, the V gene TRBV6-1; the match to TRBD1 covers 7 bases. V lost 9 bases to trimming and J lost 6 bases; unmatched junction nucleotides: 5. The length of the CDR3 is 12 residues. In germline, CDR1 is MNHNS, CDR2 SASEGT. This CDR3 reads CASRQGGQPQHF. The CDR3, as DNA: TGTGCCAGTAGACAGGGAGGTCAGCCCCAGCATTTT.

This clone was recorded only once. V is TRBV15 and J is TRBJ2-1; 9 bases map to TRBD2. J lost 7 bases, V lost 0 bases, and 13 bases had no gene match. Germline V lookup: CDR1 LNHNV, CDR2 YYDKDF (reference sequence). The CDR3 runs 18 residues. In DNA, the CDR3 is TGTGCCACCAGCAGAGACCTCGCCGCGGGAGGGCCAGTGAATGAGCAGTTCTTC. As protein: CATSRDLAAGGPVNEQFF.

The V and J genes are TRBV28 and TRBJ1-1; 7 bases line up with TRBD1. The CDR3 consists of 21 residues. V trimming: 1 base; J trimming: 3 bases; junction bases outside the gene matches: 23. Germline CDR1 MDHEN, CDR2 SYDVKM. The CDR3 sequence: CASSLFLGITQGGLKDTEAFF. The CDR3 nucleotides read TGTGCCAGCAGTTTATTCCTCGGAATTACGCAGGGGGGTTTAAAGGACACTGAAGCTTTCTTT.

This chain connects TRBV7-2 to TRBJ2-7, with a tentative D call TRBD2 (5 bases). The germline V gene has CDR1 SGHTA and CDR2 FQGNSA. This CDR3 region has 13 residues. Trimming stripped 5 bases from V and 7 bases from J, with 15 bases between. The DNA of the CDR3 is TGTGCCAGCAGCCAAACGCGGGTTGGAGAGCAGTACTTC. Protein: CASSQTRVGEQYF.

This clone occurred a few times. The chain has TRBV6-1 and TRBJ2-7; weak D call: TRBD1 (5 bases). V was shortened by 0 bases and J by 0 bases, with 6 bases between the two germline ends. The CDR3 has 14 amino acids. The germline gives CDR1 MNHNS, CDR2 SASEGT. The CDR3 sequence: CASSEADSSYEQYF. CDR3 sequence (DNA): TGTGCCAGCAGTGAAGCCGACAGCTCCTACGAGCAGTACTTC.

Concerning this clone: At one end the junction does not follow the germline gene, possibly because of a read error. The chain is built from TRBV7-6 and TRBJ1-6, with TRBD1 matching 8 bases. The CDR3 has 15 residues. The germline gives CDR1 SGHVS, CDR2 FNYEAQ. The CDR3 DNA reads TGTGCCAGCAGCGTAGCAACCGGGACAGGAGGCCCCCTCCACTTT. It yields the protein CASSVATGTGGPLHF.

V usage is TRBV9 and J usage is TRBJ1-3, with D unresolved. Trimming shortened V by 4 bases and J by 4 bases, and 15 bases separated the two germline ends. Per the germline V gene, CDR1 is SGDLS and CDR2 is YYNGEE. The CDR3 totals 15 residues. The CDR3 sequence: CASSPRPYTGNTIYF. DNA of the CDR3: TGTGCCAGCAGCCCACGCCCCTATACGGGAAACACCATATATTTT.

This clone was seen only a few times. This chain joins TRBV29-1 and TRBJ2-1; D call uncertain. The CDR3 has 11 residues. The V end lost 6 bases, the J end lost 4 bases, and 7 bases lay between the germline ends. CDR1 and CDR2 (germline): SQVTM, ANQGSEA. The CDR3 spells CSVLKYNEQFF. CDR3 sequence (DNA): TGCAGCGTCCTTAAGTACAATGAGCAGTTCTTC.

Relative to its sample, this clone is hyperexpanded. The chain uses TRBV4-3 and TRBJ2-1; D is unresolved. V was trimmed by 0 bases and J by 0 bases, leaving 9 bases between them. Germline lookup yields CDR1 LGHNA and CDR2 YSLEER. The CDR3 covers 16 residues. CDR3 residues: CASSQDYQSSYNEQFF. The CDR3 DNA reads as TGCGCCAGCAGCCAAGATTACCAGAGCTCCTACAATGAGCAGTTCTTC.

V and J are TRBV9 and TRBJ1-5; D perhaps matches TRBD1 (5 bases). The V gene lost 3 bases and the J gene lost 4 bases, with 8 bases spanning the gap. Germline V gene data show CDR1 as SGDLS and CDR2 as YYNGEE. The CDR3 has 13 residues. CDR3 sequence (DNA): TGTGCCAGCAGCGGGACATCTAATCAGCCCCAGCATTTT. This gives the protein CASSGTSNQPQHF.

This clone has just one count. The chain joins TRBV10-1 to TRBJ1-1; no definite D call. Trimming stripped 7 bases from V and 4 bases from J, with 7 bases between. CDR1 and CDR2 from the germline V gene are WNHNN and SYGVQD (reference sequence). The CDR3 runs to 11 residues. The CDR3 loop reads CASTAPTEAFF. CDR3 DNA sequence: TGCGCCAGCACAGCCCCCACTGAAGCTTTCTTT.

The rearrangement uses TRBV7-2 and TRBJ2-3; the D is unclear. The germline V gene has CDR1 SGHTA and CDR2 FQGNSA. This CDR3 region has 13 residues. The V end was cut by 1 base, the J end by 6 bases, with 8 bases between. The CDR3 nucleotides are TGTGCCAGCAGCTTAGTCGGAACTGATACGCAGTATTTT. Translating gives CASSLVGTDTQYF.

The V gene is TRBV15, the J gene TRBJ2-1, with 7 bases that match TRBD2. Germline CDR1 and CDR2: LNHNV and YYDKDF (reference sequence). The V and J ends lost 0 bases and 5 bases, in that order; junction bases with no gene match: 1. The CDR3 has 14 amino acids. In DNA, the CDR3 is TGTGCCACCAGCAGAGATCTAGCGGACAATGAGCAGTTCTTC. Amino acids: CATSRDLADNEQFF.

The chain is built from TRBV4-1 and TRBJ2-2; D unclear. CDR3 length equals 17 residues. Trimming took 3 bases from V and 3 from J, leaving 17 bases between them. Germline V gives CDR1 MGHRA, CDR2 YSYEKL. The CDR3 is CASSQHGRTADTGELFF. The CDR3 nucleotides read TGCGCCAGCAGCCAGCATGGCAGGACCGCGGACACCGGGGAGCTGTTTTTT.

The chain uses TRBV19 and TRBJ2-7, with 10 bases that match TRBD2. The junction had 10 bases not matched to a gene; V was cut back by 8 bases and J by 3 bases. The CDR3 has 15 residues. Germline V gives CDR1 LNHDA, CDR2 SQIVND (reference sequence). Here the CDR3 reads CASSPGTSVFYEQYF. CDR3 bases: TGTGCCAGTTCCCCCGGGACTAGCGTTTTCTACGAGCAGTACTTC.

The chain joins TRBV2 to TRBJ2-7; D assignment may be TRBD1 or TRBD2 (7 bases each). Trimming took off 3 bases at V and 3 bases at J, with 15 bases between the two ends. The germline V gene encodes CDR1 SNHLY and CDR2 FYNNEI. CDR3 length: 15 residues. The CDR3 bases are TGTGCCAGCAGTGATGGGTCAGGGGGGGTCTACGAGCAGTACTTC. Its protein is CASSDGSGGVYEQYF.

V and J are TRBV9 and TRBJ1-2; 12 nucleotides line up with TRBD1. Germline CDR1 is SGDLS and CDR2 is YYNGEE. The CDR3 contains 17 residues. Germline trimming cut 0 bases from V and 2 bases from J; bases unmatched to any gene: 5. DNA for the CDR3: TGTGCCAGCAGCGTAGGGGACAGGGGGCACTTCAACTATGGCTACACCTTC. This sequence encodes CASSVGDRGHFNYGYTF.

J is TRBJ2-7 and V is TRBV9; D not certain. The length of the CDR3 is 15 residues. Trimming took 0 bases from V and 2 from J, leaving 12 bases between them. The germline CDR1 and CDR2 sequences are SGDLS and YYNGEE. The CDR3 coding sequence is TGTGCCAGCAGCGTAGGTACGGGTGCAGCCTACGAGCAGTACTTC. Its translation: CASSVGTGAAYEQYF.

This clone has just one count. This chain joins TRBV7-6 and TRBJ1-1; possibly TRBD1 for D (5 bases). The CDR3 runs 13 residues. Germline CDR1 reads SGHVS; CDR2 reads FNYEAQ. Trimming stripped 5 bases from V and 4 bases from J, with 11 bases between. Here the CDR3 DNA reads TGTGCCAGCAGCCGGGACGACACCACTGAAGCTTTCTTT. As protein: CASSRDDTTEAFF.